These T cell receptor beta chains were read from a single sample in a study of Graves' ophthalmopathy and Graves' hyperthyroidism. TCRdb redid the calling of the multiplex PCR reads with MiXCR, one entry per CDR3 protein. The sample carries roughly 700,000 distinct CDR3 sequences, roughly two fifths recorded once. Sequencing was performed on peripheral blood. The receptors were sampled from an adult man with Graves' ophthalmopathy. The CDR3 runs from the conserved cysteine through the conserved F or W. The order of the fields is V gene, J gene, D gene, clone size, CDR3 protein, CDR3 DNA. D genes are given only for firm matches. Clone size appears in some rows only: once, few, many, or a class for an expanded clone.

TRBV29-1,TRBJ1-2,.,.,CSAGRSGSYGYTF,TGCAGCGCCGGTCGATCGGGGAGCTATGGCTACACCTTC
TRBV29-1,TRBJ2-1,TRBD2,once,CSVDGAGAHEQFF,TGCAGCGTTGATGGGGCGGGAGCCCATGAGCAGTTCTTC
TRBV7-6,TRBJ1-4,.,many,CASSSTGISEKLFF,TGTGCCAGCAGTTCGACTGGGATTAGCGAAAAACTGTTTTTT
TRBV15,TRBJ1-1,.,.,CATSRERVSTEAFF,TGTGCCACCAGCAGAGAAAGGGTTTCCACTGAAGCTTTCTTT
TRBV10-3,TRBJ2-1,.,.,CAISGPRGEQFF,TGTGCCATCAGTGGGCCCCGGGGTGAGCAGTTCTTC
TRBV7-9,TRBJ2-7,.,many,CASSLAQGSVEQYF,TGTGCCAGCAGCTTAGCTCAGGGTTCGGTCGAGCAGTACTTC
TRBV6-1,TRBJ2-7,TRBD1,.,CASSEDGTETYEQYF,TGTGCCAGCAGTGAGGACGGGACAGAGACTTACGAGCAGTACTTC
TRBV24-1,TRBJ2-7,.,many,CATSATRGEQYF,TGTGCCACCAGCGCTACGAGGGGCGAGCAGTACTTC
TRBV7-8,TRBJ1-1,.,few,CASSRQRMNTEAFF,TGTGCCAGCTCACGACAGCGAATGAACACTGAAGCTTTCTTT
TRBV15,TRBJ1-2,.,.,CATSSLDRLNYGYTF,TGTGCCACCAGCAGCCTGGACAGACTTAACTATGGCTACACCTTC
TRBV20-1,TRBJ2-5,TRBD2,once,CSARDWVAGVGETQYF,TGCAGTGCTAGAGATTGGGTGGCGGGAGTTGGGGAGACCCAGTACTTC
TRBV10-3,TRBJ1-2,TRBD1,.,CAISHRGHGYGYTF,TGTGCCATCAGTCACAGGGGGCACGGCTATGGCTACACCTTC
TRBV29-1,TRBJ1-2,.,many,CSAGGRDYGYTF,TGCAGCGCTGGAGGGAGAGACTATGGCTACACCTTC
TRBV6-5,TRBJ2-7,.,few,CASRITLALEQYF,TGTGCCAGCAGGATCACCCTAGCTCTGGAGCAGTACTTC
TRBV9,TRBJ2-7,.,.,CASSVAPGDPYEQYF,TGTGCCAGCAGCGTAGCCCCAGGGGATCCCTACGAGCAGTACTTC
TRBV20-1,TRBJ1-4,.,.,CSATPAGINDKLFF,TGCAGTGCTACACCCGCCGGGATCAATGATAAACTGTTTTTT
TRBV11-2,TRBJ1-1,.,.,CASSFPGRVRPPKTMNTEAFF,TGTGCCAGCAGCTTCCCCGGACGGGTGAGGCCCCCTAAGACGATGAACACTGAAGCTTTCTTT
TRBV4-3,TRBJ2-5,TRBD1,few,CASSQDTGQGETQYF,TGCGCCAGCAGCCAAGATACGGGACAGGGGGAGACCCAGTACTTC
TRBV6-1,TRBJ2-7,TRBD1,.,CASSPSTGHYEQYF,TGTGCCAGCAGTCCCTCGACAGGGCACTACGAGCAGTACTTC
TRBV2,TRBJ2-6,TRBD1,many,CASRDRGAGANVLTF,TGTGCCAGCAGGGACAGGGGGGCTGGGGCCAACGTCCTGACTTTC
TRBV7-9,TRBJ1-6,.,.,CASSQDPRTNSPLHF,TGTGCCAGCAGCCAAGATCCGCGGACGAATTCACCCCTCCACTTT
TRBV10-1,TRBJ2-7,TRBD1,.,CASSAGPADRLHEQYF,TGCGCCAGCAGCGCAGGCCCCGCGGACAGGCTCCACGAGCAGTACTTC
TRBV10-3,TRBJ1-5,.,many,CASSPSDSNQPQHF,TGTGCCAGCTCCCCCAGCGATAGCAATCAGCCCCAGCATTTT
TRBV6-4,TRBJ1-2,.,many,CASSDGHWGYTF,TGTGCCAGCAGTGACGGTCATTGGGGCTACACCTTC
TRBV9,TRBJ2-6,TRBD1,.,CASSQRGLGSGANVLTF,TGTGCCAGCAGCCAGAGGGGGCTCGGCTCTGGGGCCAACGTCCTGACTTTC
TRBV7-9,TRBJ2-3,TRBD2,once,CASSLALAGSTDTQYF,TGCGCCAGCAGCTTGGCCCTAGCGGGATCCACAGATACGCAGTATTTT
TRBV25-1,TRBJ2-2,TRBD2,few,CASSGGWSAGELFF,TGTGCCAGCAGCGGGGGGTGGTCGGCCGGGGAGCTGTTTTTT
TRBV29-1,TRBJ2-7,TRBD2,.,CSAGTSGNSYEQYF,TGCAGCGCCGGGACTAGCGGGAATTCCTACGAGCAGTACTTC
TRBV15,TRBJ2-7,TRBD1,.,CATSSARDRGRRYEQYF,TGTGCCACCAGCAGTGCTAGAGACAGGGGGAGAAGGTACGAGCAGTACTTC
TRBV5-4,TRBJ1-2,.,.,CASSSAGSIYGYTF,TGTGCCAGCAGCTCAGCGGGCAGCATCTATGGCTACACCTTC
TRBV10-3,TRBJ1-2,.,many,CATYREGGYGYTF,TGTGCCACCTACCGGGAGGGTGGCTATGGCTACACCTTC
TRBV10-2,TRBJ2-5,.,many,CATSSASRVETQYF,TGCGCCACCTCGTCCGCATCGCGCGTAGAGACCCAGTACTTC
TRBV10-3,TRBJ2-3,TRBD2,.,CAISDGTSGDTDTQYF,TGTGCCATCAGTGACGGGACTAGCGGCGACACAGATACGCAGTATTTT
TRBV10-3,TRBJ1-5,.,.,CATTGTDTPQHF,TGTGCCACCACAGGTACAGATACGCCCCAGCATTTT
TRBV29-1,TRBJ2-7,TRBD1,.,CSVEDDRGSAAYEQYF,TGCAGCGTTGAGGATGACAGGGGCTCAGCCGCCTACGAGCAGTACTTC
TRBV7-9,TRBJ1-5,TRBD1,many,CASSSGQLGQPQHF,TGTGCCAGCAGCTCGGGACAGTTGGGTCAGCCCCAGCATTTT
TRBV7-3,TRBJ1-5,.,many,CASSRVCCKDQPQHF,TGTGCCAGCAGCAGGGTTTGTTGTAAGGATCAGCCCCAGCATTTT
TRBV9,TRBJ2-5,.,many,CASRQYETQYF,TGTGCCAGCAGGCAATACGAGACCCAGTACTTC
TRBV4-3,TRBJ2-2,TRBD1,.,CASSQWTGAITGELFF,TGCGCCAGCAGCCAATGGACAGGGGCTATCACCGGGGAGCTGTTTTTT
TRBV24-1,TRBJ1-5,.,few,CASSVTRGYSNQPQHF,TGTGCCAGCAGTGTAACCCGCGGATATAGCAATCAGCCCCAGCATTTT
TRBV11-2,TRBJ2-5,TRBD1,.,CASSRDRGSWYQETQYF,TGTGCCAGCAGTAGGGACAGGGGGTCTTGGTACCAAGAGACCCAGTACTTC
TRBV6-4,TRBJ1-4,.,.,CASKETGQKLFF,TGTGCCAGCAAGGAAACAGGACAAAAACTGTTTTTT
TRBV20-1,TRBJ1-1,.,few,CSARDPSDTEAFF,TGCAGTGCTAGAGATCCGTCCGACACTGAAGCTTTCTTT
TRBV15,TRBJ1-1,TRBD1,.,CATSNPTGWQNTEAFF,TGTGCCACCAGCAACCCGACAGGGTGGCAGAACACTGAAGCTTTCTTT
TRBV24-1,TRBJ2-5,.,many,CATSAPYQETQYF,TGTGCCACCAGTGCCCCGTACCAAGAGACCCAGTACTTC
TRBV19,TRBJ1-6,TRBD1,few,CASSKTIGQGDSPLHF,TGTGCCAGTAGTAAAACTATTGGACAGGGGGATTCACCCCTCCACTTT
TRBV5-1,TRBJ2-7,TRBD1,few,CASSLEGTADEQYF,TGCGCCAGCAGCTTGGAGGGGACAGCGGACGAGCAGTACTTC
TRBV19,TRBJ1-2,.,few,CASSTGVLYGYTF,TGTGCCAGTTCAACTGGGGTTCTCTATGGCTACACCTTC
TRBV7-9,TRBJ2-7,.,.,CASSYPAGQTYEQYF,TGTGCCAGCAGTTACCCGGCGGGACAGACCTACGAGCAGTACTTC
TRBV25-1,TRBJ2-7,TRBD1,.,CASSARRDRSSYEQYF,TGTGCCAGCAGTGCTAGAAGGGACAGGAGCTCCTACGAGCAGTACTTC
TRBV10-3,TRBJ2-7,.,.,CAISPTSYEQYF,TGTGCCATCAGTCCGACAAGCTACGAGCAGTACTTC
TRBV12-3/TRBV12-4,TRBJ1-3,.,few,CASSRNPPRPTIYF,TGTGCCAGCAGCCGTAACCCCCCCCGGCCCACCATATATTTT
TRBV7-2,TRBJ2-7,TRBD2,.,CASSSLSGSSYEQYF,TGTGCCAGCAGCTCCCTTAGCGGGAGCTCCTACGAGCAGTACTTC
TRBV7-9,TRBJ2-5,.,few,CASSWGRETQYF,TGTGCCAGCAGCTGGGGGAGGGAGACCCAGTACTTC